The entry that follows covers one T cell receptor beta chain sequence. Treatment specified: randomized to nivolumab then ipilimumab (arm A) or the reverse (arm B). Sorted cells were live CD3+CD8+, lacking CD19 and CD56, from PBMCs. TCRdb's table, derived via immunoSEQ multiplex PCR, lists solely in-frame clones and lacks some. This table holds fewer than 7,500 clones, around 82% found once. These data come from a study of sequential checkpoint blockade in melanoma. Overall study: Arm A got nivolumab then ipilimumab; arm B the reverse, 1:1. After both sequences, patients received maintenance nivolumab.

Germline-derived CDR1 and CDR2 are MNHEY and SVGAGI. The trim removed 4 bases at V and 7 bases at J, leaving 11 bases unmatched. CDR3 length: 16 amino acids. J is TRBJ1-1 and V is TRBV6-5; 11 bases agree with TRBD1. Material: CD8+ T cells sorted from blood (inferred from file names), obtained from a patient given nivolumab and ipilimumab in sequence. This clonotype was sampled from a human donor with melanoma. The CDR3: CASSFLPGQGVDEAFF. For the CDR3, the DNA is TGTGCCAGCAGTTTCTTACCGGGACAGGGGGTAGATGAAGCTTTCTTT.